Below, 15 T cell receptor beta chains from the same sample are listed, as sequenced in a study of blood T cells in healthy people across ages. Primers used in a second PCR of about 7 to 12 cycles were a sample-barcoded 5' primer and a J-beta primer mix. TCRdb fed the 5' RACE reads into MiXCR, producing one record per CDR3 protein. The repertoire holds over 500,000 distinct CDR3 sequences, about 29% seen once, with about 3.3% in the top ten. These same records also appear under a second study, on T cells of mothers and their children.

The sequenced sample was blood. All receptors derive from a boy between 2 and 10 years old in good health.

A few counts support this clonotype. The chain uses TRBV7-6 and TRBJ1-1, with TRBD1 as a possible D gene (6 bases). The V end was cut by 3 bases, the J end by 1 base, with 9 bases between. Germline CDR1 reads SGHVS; CDR2 reads FNYEAQ. CDR3 length: 14 residues. The CDR3 is CASSLGHKNTEAFF. CDR3 DNA: TGTGCCAGCAGCTTGGGACACAAGAACACTGAAGCTTTCTTT.

Remarks on this clonotype: No DNA is shown, since the ends of the CDR3 on it are uncertain; the CDR3 is the one TCRdb lists. This chain's CDR3 is CASSKAQSYPCRKTQYF. The chain joins TRBV21-1 to TRBJ2-5. TRBV21-1 is tagged as a pseudogene. The CDR3 region is 17 residues in length, termini included.

The chain recombines TRBV30 with TRBJ2-1; TRBD1 is a possible D gene (5 bases). Germline V gene data show CDR1 as GTSNPN and CDR2 as SVGIG (reference sequence). The ends were cut back, 0 bases at V and 12 bases at J, with 9 bases in the middle. This CDR3 spans 11 amino acids. DNA for the CDR3: TGTGCCTGGAGTGTACAGGCAATGCAGTTCTTC. This encodes CAWSVQAMQFF.

The chain recombines TRBV7-9 with TRBJ1-2, with 8 bases matching TRBD1. Looked up from germline, CDR1 is SEHNR and CDR2 is FQNEAQ (reference sequence). The CDR3 totals 15 residues. V shed 1 base and J 0 bases; nucleotides not matched to a gene: 1. The CDR3 protein is CASSLGQGTNYGYTF. The CDR3 DNA reads TGTGCCAGCAGCTTAGGACAGGGGACTAACTATGGCTACACCTTC.

This clonotype has more than one count but fewer than ten. J is TRBJ2-5 and V is TRBV12-3 or TRBV12-4, with D perhaps TRBD2 (6 bases). V gave up 1 base and J gave up 10 bases, with 13 bases separating them. The CDR3 contains 13 residues. Here the CDR3 reads CASSLGSAGGQYF. In nucleotides, the CDR3 is TGTGCCAGCAGTTTAGGCTCCGCCGGGGGCCAGTACTTC.

V gene TRBV20-1 combines with J gene TRBJ2-4, with D perhaps matching TRBD1 (5 bases). Germline lookup yields CDR1 DFQATT and CDR2 SNEGSKA (reference sequence). V gave up 6 bases and J gave up 6 bases, with 12 bases separating them. The CDR3 consists of 12 residues. CDR3 protein: CSAGPGLNIQYF. CDR3 DNA sequence: TGCAGTGCGGGGCCAGGGTTAAACATTCAGTACTTC.

This clonotype was observed many times. This chain links TRBV5-1 with TRBJ2-7, with D uncertain. In germline, CDR1 is SGHRS, CDR2 YFSETQ. The V end was cut by 2 bases, the J end by 3 bases, with 3 bases between. The CDR3 extends over 11 amino acids. The CDR3 DNA follows: TGCGCCAGCAGCTTCAACTACGAGCAGTACTTC. It specifies CASSFNYEQYF.

This clonotype has only a few counts. J is TRBJ1-4 and V is TRBV5-6, with D hard to call. The CDR3 is 16 amino acids. The V gene's germline CDR1 is SGHDT and CDR2 YYEEEE. V was shortened by 4 bases and J by 1 base, with 14 bases between the two germline ends. CDR3 protein: CASSPSPRGTNEKLFF. As DNA, the CDR3 is TGTGCCAGCAGCCCGTCCCCTCGGGGAACTAATGAAAAACTGTTTTTT.

The rearrangement links TRBV24-1 to TRBJ2-5; D is unresolved. The DNA end is more similar to TRBJ2-1, so the J call may be wrong. CDR1 and CDR2 from the germline V gene are KGHDR and SFDVKD. The CDR3 length is 13 residues. The CDR3 DNA follows: TGTGCCACCAGTGATTTGTGGGGCAATGAGCAGTTCTTC. It encodes CATSDLWGNEQFF.

The chain employs TRBV2 and TRBJ2-6; no firm D call. Germline V gives CDR1 SNHLY, CDR2 FYNNEI. The CDR3 extends over 14 amino acids. Trimming removed 8 bases from V and 4 bases from J, with 12 bases in between. The CDR3 loop is CASSRRSGANVLTF. As DNA, the CDR3 is TGTGCCAGCTCCCGACGGTCGGGGGCCAACGTCCTGACTTTC.

V is TRBV4-2 and J is TRBJ2-1, with 11 bases that match TRBD2. The CDR3 spans 17 residues. Germline values: CDR1 LGHNA, CDR2 YNFKEQ. The V segment lost 3 bases and the J segment 5 bases; nucleotides outside the gene matches: 9. The CDR3 region has the DNA TGTGCCAGCAGCCAGGTACCAGGACTAGCGGGTAACAATGAGCAGTTCTTC. This sequence encodes CASSQVPGLAGNNEQFF.

This clonotype was observed a few times. The chain uses TRBV20-1 and TRBJ2-7; 9 bases map to TRBD2. V shed 2 bases, J shed 5 bases, and the junction held 4 bases outside the gene matches. The CDR3 totals 13 residues. The germline V gene has CDR1 DFQATT and CDR2 SNEGSKA (reference sequence). The CDR3 sequence is CSARPAGGNEQYF. The CDR3 coding sequence is TGCAGTGCTAGACCAGCGGGGGGTAACGAGCAGTACTTC.

This clonotype came up a few times. The V and J genes are TRBV11-2 and TRBJ2-5; D perhaps matches TRBD2 (5 bases). The length of the CDR3 is 13 residues. The germline V and J ends were trimmed by 4 bases and 4 bases, with 10 bases remaining between them. From germline, CDR1 is SGHAT and CDR2 FQNNGV. The CDR3 sequence is CASSYGITETQYF. CDR3 bases: TGTGCCAGCAGCTACGGGATCACAGAGACCCAGTACTTC.

This clonotype was recorded a few times. The chain recombines TRBV12-3 or TRBV12-4 with TRBJ2-2; TRBD1 might be the D (6 bases). Trimming cost V 6 bases and J 2 bases, with 10 bases left between them. CDR3 length equals 14 residues. In DNA form, the CDR3 reads TGTGCCAGCAGAAAGGACAGCAACACCGGGGAGCTGTTTTTT. It translates to CASRKDSNTGELFF.

V gene TRBV10-1 combines with J gene TRBJ2-7; 8 bases align to TRBD1. Unmatched junction bases numbered 6, after V lost 4 bases and J lost 7 bases. Germline CDR1 reads WNHNN; CDR2 reads SYGVQD (reference sequence). This CDR3 has 13 residues. CDR3 residues: CASSADRAGEQYF. The CDR3 coding sequence is TGCGCCAGCAGTGCGGACAGGGCGGGGGAGCAGTACTTC.